Described below is a single TCR beta chain sequence and its context. What it recognizes is unknown. The sample comes from a study of PD-1 blockade in classical Hodgkin lymphoma. There was relapse after autologous stem cell transplantation in every patient, and there was variation in brentuximab vedotin exposure. Best responses included complete response and partial response; otherwise, the best response was progressive disease. TCRdb's table, derived via immunoSEQ multiplex PCR, lists solely in-frame clones and lacks some. The table shows around 19,000 clones, with around 69% occurring only once. Overall study results and limits: TCR diversity rose significantly by C4D1 in CD4+ but not CD8+ cells. Baseline diversity resembling that of newly diagnosed patients was seen in complete responders. Baseline TCR diversity was reportedly lower in newly diagnosed patients than healthy donors.

This CDR3 comprises 15 residues. Trimming took off 4 bases at V and 1 base at J, with 14 bases between the two ends. In germline, CDR1 is SGHAT, CDR2 FQNNGV. This rearrangement joins TRBV11-2 to TRBJ2-7, with TRBD1 as a possible D gene (6 bases). Material: peripheral blood mononuclear cells (PBMCs), obtained before the second cycle of nivolumab. This TCR came from a human donor with classical Hodgkin lymphoma. CDR3 DNA: TGTGCCAGCAGCTACCTCCAGGGGTCGTCCTACGAGCAGTACTTC. Translating gives CASSYLQGSSYEQYF.